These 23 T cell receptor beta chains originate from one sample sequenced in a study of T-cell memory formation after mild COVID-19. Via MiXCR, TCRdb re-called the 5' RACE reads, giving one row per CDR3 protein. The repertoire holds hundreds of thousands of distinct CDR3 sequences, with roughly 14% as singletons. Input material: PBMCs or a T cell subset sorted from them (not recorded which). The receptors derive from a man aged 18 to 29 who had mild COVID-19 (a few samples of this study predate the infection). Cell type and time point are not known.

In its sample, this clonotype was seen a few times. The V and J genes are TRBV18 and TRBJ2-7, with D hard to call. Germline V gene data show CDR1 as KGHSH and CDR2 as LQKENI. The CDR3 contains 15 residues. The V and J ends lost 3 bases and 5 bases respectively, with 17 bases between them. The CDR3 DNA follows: TGTGCCAGCTCACCGCTCAGTCCTTTCACCGACGAGCAGTACTTC. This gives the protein CASSPLSPFTDEQYF.

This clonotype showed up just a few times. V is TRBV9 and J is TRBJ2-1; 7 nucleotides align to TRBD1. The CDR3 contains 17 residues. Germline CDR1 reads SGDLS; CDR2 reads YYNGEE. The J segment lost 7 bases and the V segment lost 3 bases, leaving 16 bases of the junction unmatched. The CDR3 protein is CASSASPGTDIINEQFF. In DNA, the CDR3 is TGTGCCAGCAGCGCCAGTCCCGGGACAGATATAATTAATGAGCAGTTCTTC.

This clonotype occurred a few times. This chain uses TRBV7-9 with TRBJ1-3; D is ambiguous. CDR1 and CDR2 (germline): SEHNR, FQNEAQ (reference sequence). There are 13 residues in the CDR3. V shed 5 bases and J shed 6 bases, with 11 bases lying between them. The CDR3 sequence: CASSVDGLNTIYF. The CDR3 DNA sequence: TGTGCCAGCAGCGTTGACGGACTAAACACCATATATTTT.

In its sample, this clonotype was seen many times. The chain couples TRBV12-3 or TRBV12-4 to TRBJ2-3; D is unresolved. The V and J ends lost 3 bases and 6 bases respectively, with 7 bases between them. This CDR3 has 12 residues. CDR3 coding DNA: TGTGCCAGCAGTTTGACTGTCGATACGCAGTATTTT. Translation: CASSLTVDTQYF.

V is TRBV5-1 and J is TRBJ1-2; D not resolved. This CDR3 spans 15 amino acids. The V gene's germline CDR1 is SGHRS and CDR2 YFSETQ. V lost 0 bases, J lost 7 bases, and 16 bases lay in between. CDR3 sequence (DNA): TGCGCCAGCAGCTTGGAGCCGTGGGCACCGGGTGGCTACACCTTC. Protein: CASSLEPWAPGGYTF.

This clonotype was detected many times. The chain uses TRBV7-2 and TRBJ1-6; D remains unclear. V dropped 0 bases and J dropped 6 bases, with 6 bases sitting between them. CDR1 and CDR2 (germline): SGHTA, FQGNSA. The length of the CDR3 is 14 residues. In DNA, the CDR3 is TGTGCCAGCAGCTTAGCTTCCCGTAATTCACCCCTCCACTTT. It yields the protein CASSLASRNSPLHF.

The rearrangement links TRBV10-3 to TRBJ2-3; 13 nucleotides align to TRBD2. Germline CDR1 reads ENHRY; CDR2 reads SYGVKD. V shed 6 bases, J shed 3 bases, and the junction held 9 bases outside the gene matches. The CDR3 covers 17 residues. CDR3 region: CAIRPTSGGALTDTQYF. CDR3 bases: TGTGCCATCAGACCTACTAGCGGGGGGGCTTTAACAGATACGCAGTATTTT.

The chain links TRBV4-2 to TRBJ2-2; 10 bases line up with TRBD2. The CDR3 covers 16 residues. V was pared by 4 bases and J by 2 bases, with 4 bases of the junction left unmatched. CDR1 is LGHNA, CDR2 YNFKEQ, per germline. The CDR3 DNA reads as TGTGCCAGCAGCCCACCTAGCGGGGGAAACACCGGGGAGCTGTTTTTT. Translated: CASSPPSGGNTGELFF.

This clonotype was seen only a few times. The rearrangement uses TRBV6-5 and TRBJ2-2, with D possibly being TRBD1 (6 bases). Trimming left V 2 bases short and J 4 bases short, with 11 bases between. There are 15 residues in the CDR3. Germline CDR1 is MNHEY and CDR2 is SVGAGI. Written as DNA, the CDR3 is TGTGCCAGCAGTTACAAAGGGACACCCACCGGGGAGCTGTTTTTT. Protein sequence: CASSYKGTPTGELFF.

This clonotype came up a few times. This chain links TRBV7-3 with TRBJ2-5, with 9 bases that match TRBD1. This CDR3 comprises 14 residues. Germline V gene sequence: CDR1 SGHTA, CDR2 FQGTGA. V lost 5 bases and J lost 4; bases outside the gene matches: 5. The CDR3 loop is CASSNTGGSETQYF. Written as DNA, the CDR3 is TGTGCCAGCAGCAACACAGGGGGCTCAGAGACCCAGTACTTC.

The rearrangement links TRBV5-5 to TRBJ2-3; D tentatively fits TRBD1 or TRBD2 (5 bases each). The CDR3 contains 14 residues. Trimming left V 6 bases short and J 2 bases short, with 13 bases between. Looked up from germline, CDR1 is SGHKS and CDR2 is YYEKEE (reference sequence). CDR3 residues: CASNRDHFTDTQYF. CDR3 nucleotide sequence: TGTGCCAGCAACCGGGACCATTTCACAGATACGCAGTATTTT. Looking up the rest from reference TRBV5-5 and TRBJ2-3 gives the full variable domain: DAGVTQSPTHLIKTRGQQVTLRCSPISGHKSVSWYQQVLGQGPQFIFQYYEKEERGRGNFPDRFSARQFPNYSSELNVNALLLGDSALYLCASNRDHFTDTQYFGPGTRLTVL.

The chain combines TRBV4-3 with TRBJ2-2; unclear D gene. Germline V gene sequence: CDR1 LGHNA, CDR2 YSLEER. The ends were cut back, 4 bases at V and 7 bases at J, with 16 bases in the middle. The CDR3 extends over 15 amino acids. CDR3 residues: CASSRKMNFGGELFF. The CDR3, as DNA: TGCGCCAGCAGCCGTAAAATGAACTTCGGCGGGGAGCTGTTTTTT.

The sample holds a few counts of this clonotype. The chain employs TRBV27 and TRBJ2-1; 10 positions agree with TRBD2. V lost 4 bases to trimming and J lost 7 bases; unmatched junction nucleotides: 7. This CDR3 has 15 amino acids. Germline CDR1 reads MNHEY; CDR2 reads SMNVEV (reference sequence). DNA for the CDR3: TGTGCCAGCAGTTCGCTAGCGGGGGCTGGAAATGAGCAGTTCTTC. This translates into CASSSLAGAGNEQFF.

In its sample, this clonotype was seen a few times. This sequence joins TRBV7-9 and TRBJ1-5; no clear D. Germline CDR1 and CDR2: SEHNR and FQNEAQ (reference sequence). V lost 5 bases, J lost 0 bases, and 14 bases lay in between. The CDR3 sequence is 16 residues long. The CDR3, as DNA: TGTGCCAGCAGCGCGCCGGATTCTTATAGCAATCAGCCCCAGCATTTT. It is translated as CASSAPDSYSNQPQHF.

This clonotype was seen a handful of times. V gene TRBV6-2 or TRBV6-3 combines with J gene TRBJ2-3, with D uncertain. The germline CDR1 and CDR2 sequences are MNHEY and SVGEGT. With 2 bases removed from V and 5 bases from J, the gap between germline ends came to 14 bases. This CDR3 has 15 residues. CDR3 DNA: TGTGCCAGCAGTTACCGGCAGGCCCTTGGAGATACGCAGTATTTT. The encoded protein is CASSYRQALGDTQYF.

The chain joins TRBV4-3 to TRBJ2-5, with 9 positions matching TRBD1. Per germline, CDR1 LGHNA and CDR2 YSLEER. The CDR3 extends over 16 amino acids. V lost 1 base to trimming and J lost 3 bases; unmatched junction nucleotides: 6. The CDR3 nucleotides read TGCGCCAGCAGCCAAGGACAGGGGGGCCTTAAAGAGACCCAGTACTTC. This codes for CASSQGQGGLKETQYF.

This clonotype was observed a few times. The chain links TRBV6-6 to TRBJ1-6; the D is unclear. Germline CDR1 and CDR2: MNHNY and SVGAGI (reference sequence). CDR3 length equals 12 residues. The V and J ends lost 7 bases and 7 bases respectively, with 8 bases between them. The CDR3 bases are TGTGCCAGCAACGAGGGAAATTCACCCCTCCACTTT. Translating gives CASNEGNSPLHF.

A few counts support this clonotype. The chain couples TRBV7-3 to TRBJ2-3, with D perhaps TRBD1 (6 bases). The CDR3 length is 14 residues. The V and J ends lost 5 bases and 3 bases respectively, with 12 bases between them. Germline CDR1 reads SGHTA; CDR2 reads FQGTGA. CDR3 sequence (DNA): TGTGCCAGCAGCCCTGGGACACCGACAGATACGCAGTATTTT. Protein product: CASSPGTPTDTQYF.

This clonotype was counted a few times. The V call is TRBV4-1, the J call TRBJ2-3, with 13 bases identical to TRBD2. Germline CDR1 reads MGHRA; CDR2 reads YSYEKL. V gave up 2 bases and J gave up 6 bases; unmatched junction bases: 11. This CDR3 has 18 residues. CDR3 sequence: CASSQPSLTSGGRDTQYF. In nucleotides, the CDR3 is TGCGCCAGCAGCCAACCTTCCCTGACTAGCGGGGGGAGGGATACGCAGTATTTT.

As DNA, the CDR3 is TGTGCCAGCATGCAGCTTTACACAGATACGCAGTATTTT. Protein product: CASMQLYTDTQYF. V usage is TRBV11-2 and J usage is TRBJ2-3; D gene unclear. Germline lookup yields CDR1 SGHAT and CDR2 FQNNGV. The CDR3 is made up of 13 amino acids. V was trimmed by 7 bases and J by 2 bases, leaving 10 bases between them.

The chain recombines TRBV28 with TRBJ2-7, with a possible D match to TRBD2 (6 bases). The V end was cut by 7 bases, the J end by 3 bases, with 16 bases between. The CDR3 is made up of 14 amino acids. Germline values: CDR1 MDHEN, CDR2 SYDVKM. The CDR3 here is CASTTSGGIYEQYF. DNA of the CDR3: TGTGCCAGCACCACAAGTGGGGGGATCTACGAGCAGTACTTC.

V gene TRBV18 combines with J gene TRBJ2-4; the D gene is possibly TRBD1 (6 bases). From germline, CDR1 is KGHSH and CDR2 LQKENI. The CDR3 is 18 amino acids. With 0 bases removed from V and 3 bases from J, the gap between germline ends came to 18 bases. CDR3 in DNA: TGTGCCAGCTCACCACCGGAGTGGCAGGGGTTAGGCAAAAACATTCAGTACTTC. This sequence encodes CASSPPEWQGLGKNIQYF.

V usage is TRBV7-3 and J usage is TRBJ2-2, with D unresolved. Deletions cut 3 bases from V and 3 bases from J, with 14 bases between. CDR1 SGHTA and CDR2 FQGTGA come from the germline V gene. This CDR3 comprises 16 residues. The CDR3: CASSLAGWGDTGELFF. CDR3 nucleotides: TGTGCCAGCAGCTTGGCTGGCTGGGGTGACACCGGGGAGCTGTTTTTT.